This T cell receptor beta chain derives from a study of shared clonotypes between healthy human individuals. Study outcomes and limitations: Clonotypes which were not shared had lower generation probabilities than clonotypes that all four donors shared.

Researchers ran the assay at a deep level. The table came from immunoSEQ multiplex PCR; TCRdb's copy has only in-frame clones and leaves some out. The sample has about 600,000 clones; 98% are singletons. Naive CD8 cells lacked CD45RO, underwent positive selection for CCR7 and left out terminally differentiated effector memory CD45RA+ cells. In regard to this clone: Its antigen is undetermined.

Germline V gene data show CDR1 as SGHNT and CDR2 as YYREEE (reference sequence). The CDR3 totals 11 residues. The origin of this receptor is a man aged 25 to 40 in good health. The sequencing sample was made of naive CD8+ T cells sorted from blood. The chain combines TRBV5-4 with TRBJ2-7, with D hard to call. CDR3 protein: CVSSSNYEQYF. DNA of the CDR3: TGTGTTAGCAGCTCCAACTACGAGCAGTACTTC.